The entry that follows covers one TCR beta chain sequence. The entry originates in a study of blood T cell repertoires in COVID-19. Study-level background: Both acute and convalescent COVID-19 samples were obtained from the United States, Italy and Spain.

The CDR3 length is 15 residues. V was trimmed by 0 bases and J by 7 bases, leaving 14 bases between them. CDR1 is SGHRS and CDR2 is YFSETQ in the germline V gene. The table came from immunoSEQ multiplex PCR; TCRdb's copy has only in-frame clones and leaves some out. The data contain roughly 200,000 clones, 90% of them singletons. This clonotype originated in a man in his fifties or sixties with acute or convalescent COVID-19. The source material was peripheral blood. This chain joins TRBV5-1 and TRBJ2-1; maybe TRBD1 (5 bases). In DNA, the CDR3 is TGCGCCAGCAGCTTGGAAGGGCAGGGAACTAATGAGCAGTTCTTC. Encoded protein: CASSLEGQGTNEQFF.